The present T cell receptor beta chain was sequenced within a study of siplizumab effects on memory and regulatory T cells. V lost 3 bases, J lost 6 bases, and 15 bases lay in between. This CDR3 comprises 15 residues. Germline V gives CDR1 SGHVS, CDR2 FQNEAQ. Sequencing was performed on unstimulated naive, memory, effector memory and TEMRA subsets derived from three donor pairs. Libraries were prepared by immunoSEQ multiplex PCR; TCRdb keeps only in-frame clonotypes and omits some of them. Of some 62,000 clones in the sample, around four fifths were seen once. Findings and caveats of the study: Siplizumab produced a significant reduction in alloreactive sequences that were traceable to unstimulated CD4+ memory cells. Apparently more diverse than memory cells, naive T cells also seemed major alloresponse contributors. Just a small share of alloreactive clones was traced back to unstimulated subsets.

Points on this clone: As yet, its antigen is unknown.

The sample taken for sequencing was memory CD4+ T cells sorted from blood. V is TRBV7-8 and J is TRBJ2-1; D unresolved. This clonotype originated in a human donor in good health. The CDR3 DNA is TGTGCCAGCAGCTTTCCCCTGAGACTGGGCAATGAGCAGTTCTTC. It specifies CASSFPLRLGNEQFF.